This T cell receptor beta chain was identified during a study of blood T cells in healthy people across ages. Germline V lookup: CDR1 MGHRA, CDR2 YSYEKL. The ends were cut back, 2 bases at V and 5 bases at J, with 9 bases in the middle. The CDR3 covers 13 residues. Through a sample-barcoded 5' primer and a J-beta primer mix, a second PCR was run for roughly 7 to 12 cycles. TCRdb independently ran MiXCR on the 5' RACE reads; one entry per CDR3 protein. The sample gives 1 million to 1.2 million distinct CDR3 sequences, around two fifths of which show up once; less than 15% is in the top ten. This TCR was sampled from a man in his late teens or twenties in good health. The sample was blood. The V call is TRBV4-1, the J call TRBJ2-5; D is undetermined. CDR3 coding DNA: TGCGCCAGCAGCCAAACGTTGGGTGAGACCCAGTACTTC. This sequence encodes CASSQTLGETQYF.